This T cell receptor (beta chain) was captured in a study of blood T cell repertoires in COVID-19 (dated by TCRdb to 2018 to 2020). Broadly, across the study: Collaborator samples came from the United States, Italy and Spain and covered acute and convalescent phases of COVID-19. The prospective study material was composed of cDNA or gDNA derived from T cells, B-cell-depleted T cells, or PBMCs. Where HLA class I and class II types were available, the types were taken from metadata supplied by the sample provider, not from assay-based typing. The repertoires were made available in a free public database intended to serve as a resource for research on the immune response to SARS-CoV-2. Deeply sampled blood TCRbeta repertoires from subjects exposed to, actively infected with, or recovered from COVID-19 were included in the dataset. A de-identified subject ID, COVID-19 status, age in years and sex were almost always included in the sample metadata. Samples came from the ongoing ImmuneRACE study (first 160 participants) plus 1,254 subjects from 6 global collaborators. Beyond this particular receptor, the publication reports: How much clinical and demographic metadata was included differed by source and by participant, and the metadata was provided uncurated.

CDR1 and CDR2 were assigned from the germline V gene (reference sequence) as LGHDT and YNNKEL. The CDR3 sequence holds 14 residues, the cysteine and phenylalanine included. The only DNA kept is the CDR3, 42 bases in frame from the first base. V was cut back by 1 base and J by 7 bases, leaving a gap of 13 bases between them. The immunoSEQ Assay, a bias-controlled multiplex PCR, was used to amplify TCRbeta CDR3 regions from genomic DNA. Per the original workflow: Nucleated cell counts per sample were estimated from amplification of reference gene primers within the assay. Sequence reads were collapsed and filtered to measure the absolute abundance of every unique TCRbeta CDR3 rearrangement. For each sample, productive Simpson clonality was calculated as the square root of Simpson's diversity index over productive rearrangements. Here the immuneACCESS table is served through TCRdb, limited to in-frame sequences with V and J called. Missing clones are a known gap in these copies; in checked studies unresolved V genes cover under half, and the rest lacks a known reason. That table supplies the V and J calls and clone size; D and trimming were determined from the DNA. Within this sample are about 180,000 clones, with roughly 85% of them counted one time only. 2.5% to 3.5% of the sample goes to the ten largest clones.

The collaborating institutions used their own protocols to collect whole blood in K2EDTA tubes. For TCRbeta analysis, collaborator samples were shipped as frozen whole blood, as isolated PBMCs, or as DNA extracted from either sample type. On this clone itself: There is no known antigen for this receptor. Base qualities are not at hand, and no much larger clone is one base apart.

The chain is encoded by TRBV3-1 (or the pseudogene TRBV3-2) joined to TRBJ1-2; 5 matching bases give a weak D call of TRBD1. Sample: peripheral blood. The TCR comes from a man in his sixties with acute or convalescent COVID-19. The CDR3 loop reads CASSQGGGFSGYTF. The sequenced DNA is TGTGCCAGCAGCCAAGGGGGGGGTTTCTCTGGCTACACCTTC.